This TCR beta chain was retrieved from a study of STAT5B mutations in CD4+ large granular lymphocyte leukemia. In the authors' workflow: Clonotypes above 5% were considered putative leukemic clones, totaling approximately 62. Clones were read by immunoSEQ multiplex PCR, and TCRdb kept only the in-frame ones, dropping some. The V and J calls and clone size come from that table; D and trimming were worked out from the DNA. The sample carries about 8,100 clones, more than 70% recorded once. Study-wide findings and caveats: Main leukemic clonotypes were patient-specific, but roughly 26% appeared at low frequency elsewhere. 8/27 top patient clones versus 2/35 control clones were TRBV06-family.

Of note for this clone: Its antigen is unidentified.

This CDR3 spans 14 amino acids. The germline V and J ends were trimmed by 1 base and 2 bases, with 5 bases remaining between them. Germline V CDR1 and CDR2: SGHNT, YENEEA. The chain combines TRBV11-3 with TRBJ2-2; D unclear. Material: PBMCs. The source is an older woman with CD4+ T-cell large granular lymphocyte leukemia. The CDR3 nucleotides read TGTGCCAGCAGCTTAGGGGGTAACACCGGGGAGCTGTTTTTT. This encodes CASSLGGNTGELFF.